The 18 T cell receptor beta chains presented below share a single source sample, sequenced in a study of CD8+ T cells in alopecia areata. Sequencing relied on a cDNA template that was reverse transcribed from extracted RNA. The data were produced by immunoSEQ multiplex PCR, yet TCRdb's version contains in-frame clones alone and is incomplete. Altogether around 140,000 clones are present, about 47% being singletons, with the ten largest covering more than 0.95%. The sequences come from CD4+ T cells sorted from blood, collected at week 0. The receptors derive from a human donor with alopecia areata.

V and J are TRBV11-2 and TRBJ2-1; D call uncertain. V was cut by 3 bases and J by 9 bases, with 12 bases left in between. The CDR3 spans 13 residues. Germline CDR1 is SGHAT and CDR2 is FQNNGV. CDR3 bases: TGTGCCAGCAGCTTGGGTGGTTTCGCTGAGCAGTTCTTC. Its translation: CASSLGGFAEQFF.

The chain is built from TRBV25-1 and TRBJ1-1, with 9 nucleotides matching TRBD1. With 7 bases clipped from V and 7 bases from J, the junction kept 7 bases outside the gene matches. Germline V gene data show CDR1 as MGHDK and CDR2 as SYGVNS. This CDR3 spans 13 amino acids. This chain's CDR3 is CASMRQGEIEAFF. The CDR3 DNA is TGTGCCAGCATGAGACAGGGGGAGATTGAAGCTTTCTTT.

The rearrangement joins TRBV6-5 to TRBJ1-2, with D perhaps TRBD1 (6 bases). This CDR3 has 13 residues. The V gene lost 1 base and the J gene lost 6 bases, with 9 bases spanning the gap. Germline values: CDR1 MNHEY, CDR2 SVGAGI. The CDR3 sequence: CASSYWGAHGYTF. The DNA for the CDR3 is TGTGCCAGCAGTTACTGGGGGGCGCATGGCTACACCTTC.

This clone was detected once. This rearrangement joins TRBV7-2 to TRBJ2-1, with no clear D. Trimming removed 7 bases at V and 5 bases at J, with 12 bases between. The CDR3 runs 13 residues. CDR1 and CDR2 (germline): SGHTA, FQGNSA. CDR3 residues: CASKANNNNEQFF. In DNA form, the CDR3 reads TGTGCCAGCAAAGCCAATAACAACAATGAGCAGTTCTTC.

Written as DNA, the CDR3 is TGCGCCAGCACGATCCTAGCGGGAGATGAGCAGTTCTTC. Its translation is CASTILAGDEQFF. The genes are TRBV5-1 and TRBJ2-1; 10 bases match TRBD2. The V gene end was trimmed by 6 bases and the J gene end by 8 bases; junction bases not matched to a gene: 5. Germline CDR1 and CDR2: SGHRS and YFSETQ. The CDR3 is 13 residues long. Using reference TRBV5-1 and TRBJ2-1 for the parts outside the CDR3, the full variable domain is KAGVTQTPRYLIKTRGQQVTLSCSPISGHRSVSWYQQTPGQGLQFLFEYFSETQRNKGNFPGRFSGRQFSNSRSEMNVSTLELGDSALYLCASTILAGDEQFFGPGTRLTVL.

With regard to this clone: A read error may account for a junction end that differs from germline. This chain links TRBV28 with TRBJ2-7, with D perhaps matching TRBD1 (5 bases). This CDR3 has 11 amino acids. Germline assignment: CDR1 MDHEN and CDR2 SYDVKM. The CDR3 nucleotides read TGTGCCAGCAGTTTAGGTGTACTGACAGTCTTC. This gives the protein CASSLGVLTVF.

This clone has more than one count but fewer than ten. This chain links TRBV5-1 with TRBJ2-2, with a tentative D call TRBD1 (5 bases). Germline loops: CDR1 SGHRS, CDR2 YFSETQ. The CDR3 contains 13 residues. V was trimmed by 5 bases and J by 4 bases, leaving 9 bases between them. In DNA form, the CDR3 reads TGCGCCAGCAGACCAGGGTTCACCGGGGAGCTGTTTTTT. Translating it yields CASRPGFTGELFF. Looking up the rest from reference TRBV5-1 and TRBJ2-2 gives the full variable domain: KAGVTQTPRYLIKTRGQQVTLSCSPISGHRSVSWYQQTPGQGLQFLFEYFSETQRNKGNFPGRFSGRQFSNSRSEMNVSTLELGDSALYLCASRPGFTGELFFGEGSRLTVL.

V is TRBV6-5 and J is TRBJ1-1, with no clear D. Germline V lookup: CDR1 MNHEY, CDR2 SVGAGI. The V end lost 2 bases, the J end lost 2 bases, and 9 bases lay between the germline ends. This CDR3 has 14 residues. The CDR3 DNA is TGTGCCAGCAGTTACGTGGGAGTTAACACTGAAGCTTTCTTT. Protein: CASSYVGVNTEAFF.

V usage is TRBV6-5 and J usage is TRBJ1-1; D gene ambiguous. CDR3 length: 12 residues. V lost 7 bases and J lost 1, with 7 bases in between. CDR1 is MNHEY, CDR2 SVGAGI, per germline. CDR3 in DNA: TGTGCCAGCATGGACGGGAACACTGAAGCTTTCTTT. Its translation: CASMDGNTEAFF.

This CDR3 is CASSEGYYGYTF. CDR3 nucleotides: TGTGCCAGCAGTGAGGGGTACTATGGCTACACCTTC. This chain uses TRBV25-1 with TRBJ1-2; D not resolved. This CDR3 spans 12 amino acids. V was shortened by 3 bases and J by 3 bases, with 5 bases between the two germline ends. Germline CDR1 reads MGHDK; CDR2 reads SYGVNS.

V gene TRBV18 combines with J gene TRBJ1-2, with D uncertain. V dropped 2 bases and J dropped 4 bases, with 8 bases sitting between them. Germline V gene lookup returns CDR1 KGHSH and CDR2 LQKENI. The CDR3 consists of 13 residues. In DNA form, the CDR3 reads TGTGCCAGCTCACCATCGGGGAGCTATGGCTACACCTTC. Protein product: CASSPSGSYGYTF.

J is TRBJ2-1 and V is TRBV6-1; no firm D call. The germline V gene has CDR1 MNHNS and CDR2 SASEGT. Trimming stripped 7 bases from V and 8 bases from J, with 9 bases between. The CDR3 runs to 11 residues. The CDR3: CASTVFYEQFF. CDR3 nucleotide sequence: TGTGCCAGCACAGTTTTTTATGAGCAGTTCTTC.

This clone has more than one count but fewer than ten. V gene TRBV28 combines with J gene TRBJ1-2; 9 positions agree with TRBD1. The CDR3 is 13 residues long. The junction had 5 bases not matched to a gene; V was cut back by 10 bases and J by 2 bases. The V gene's germline CDR1 is MDHEN and CDR2 SYDVKM. The CDR3 loop reads CAISGQGNYGYTF. As DNA, the CDR3 is TGTGCCATTAGCGGACAGGGGAACTATGGCTACACCTTC.

The V gene is TRBV29-1, the J gene TRBJ2-5; TRBD2 matches 11 bases. The germline gives CDR1 SQVTM, CDR2 ANQGSEA. V dropped 7 bases and J dropped 5; count of bases not matched to a gene: 12. This CDR3 comprises 15 residues. CDR3 loop: CSAVTSGTPKETQYF. The CDR3 region has the DNA TGCAGCGCAGTGACTAGCGGGACGCCTAAGGAGACCCAGTACTTC.

The J gene is TRBJ2-7, the V gene TRBV15; 7 bases map to TRBD2. The V gene's germline CDR1 is LNHNV and CDR2 YYDKDF (reference sequence). The CDR3 is made up of 16 amino acids. Unmatched junction bases numbered 8, after V lost 1 base and J lost 2 bases. CDR3 sequence reads: CATSRVRAGAAYEQYF. The CDR3 bases are TGTGCCACCAGCAGAGTCCGGGCGGGAGCGGCCTACGAGCAGTACTTC. The full variable domain, with the rest looked up from reference TRBV15 and TRBJ2-7, is DAMVIQNPRYQVTQFGKPVTLSCSQTLNHNVMYWYQQKSSQAPKLLFHYYDKDFNNEADTPDNFQSRRPNTSFCFLDIRSPGLGDTAMYLCATSRVRAGAAYEQYFGPGTRLTVT.

This clone was observed a few times. This chain connects TRBV5-6 to TRBJ2-1, with no clear D. The CDR3 consists of 15 residues. The germline V and J ends were trimmed by 2 bases and 8 bases, with 17 bases remaining between them. Looked up from germline, CDR1 is SGHDT and CDR2 is YYEEEE. The CDR3 here is CASSFRPYAVDEQFF. The CDR3 DNA reads TGTGCCAGCAGCTTCAGACCCTACGCGGTGGATGAGCAGTTCTTC.

This clone turned up a few times. CDR3 protein: CSGDSYPYNEQFF. The CDR3 coding sequence is TGCAGCGGCGACTCCTATCCCTACAATGAGCAGTTCTTC. This chain uses TRBV29-1 with TRBJ2-1; D gene unclear. This CDR3 region has 13 residues. Trimming took off 7 bases at V and 2 bases at J, with 12 bases between the two ends. Germline V gene lookup returns CDR1 SQVTM and CDR2 ANQGSEA.

This clone was seen ten or more times. The rearrangement joins TRBV29-1 to TRBJ1-1, with 11 bases matching TRBD1. This CDR3 contains 11 residues. The trim removed 4 bases at V and 10 bases at J, leaving 2 bases unmatched. CDR1 and CDR2 (germline): SQVTM, ANQGSEA. The CDR3 sequence is CSVGTGGAAFF. The CDR3, as DNA: TGCAGCGTTGGGACAGGGGGCGCAGCTTTCTTT.